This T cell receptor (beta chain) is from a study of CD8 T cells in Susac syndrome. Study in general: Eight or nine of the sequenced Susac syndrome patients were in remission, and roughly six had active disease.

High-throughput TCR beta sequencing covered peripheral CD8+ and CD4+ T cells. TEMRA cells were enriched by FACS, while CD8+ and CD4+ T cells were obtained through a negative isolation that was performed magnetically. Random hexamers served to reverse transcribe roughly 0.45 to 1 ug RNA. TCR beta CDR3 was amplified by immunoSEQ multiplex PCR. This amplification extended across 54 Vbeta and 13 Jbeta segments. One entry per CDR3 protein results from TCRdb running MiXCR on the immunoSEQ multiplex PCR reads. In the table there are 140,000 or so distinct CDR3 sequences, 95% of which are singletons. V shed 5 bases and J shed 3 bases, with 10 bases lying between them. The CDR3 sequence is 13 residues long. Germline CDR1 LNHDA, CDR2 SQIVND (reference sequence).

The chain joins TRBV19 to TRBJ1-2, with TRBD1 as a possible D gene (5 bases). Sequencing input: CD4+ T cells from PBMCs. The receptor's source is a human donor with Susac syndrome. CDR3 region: CASSERGDYGYTF. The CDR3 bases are TGTGCCAGTAGTGAGAGAGGGGACTATGGCTACACCTTC.